The present TCR beta chain was sequenced within a study of T-cell memory formation after mild COVID-19 (dated by TCRdb to the early 2020s). In terms of the full investigation: Most TCR sequence clusters were specific to one of the two donors. In a couple of donors, T-cell clones that expanded and contracted after mild COVID-19 were followed by sequencing TCRalpha and TCRbeta repertoires longitudinally. Two young, previously healthy adult volunteers made up the cohort, one male and one female. What the work shows at the level of the full study, not this receptor alone: Contracting CD4+ clones were located mainly in the CM and EM memory subsets, whereas CD8+ clones were found to be enriched in EMRA. Only a couple of mild cases were covered in the study, and larger cohorts including severe cases with pre-infection samples were considered necessary. Whether the second-wave clones peaking on day 37 were SARS-CoV-2 specific was not confirmed. The detection of some responding clones in pre-infection memory suggests that pre-existing cross-reactive memory T cells joined the SARS-CoV-2 response. Clones contracting from day 15 to 85 had balanced CD4/CD8 phenotypes, while a second wave expanding from day 15 to 37 was biased towards CD4+.

The CDR3 runs 14 amino acids, cysteine and phenylalanine included. The sequence is cut down to CDR3 DNA, 42 bases in frame from base 1. As encoded in the germline V gene (reference sequence), CDR1 is GTSNPN while CDR2 is SVGIG. V is trimmed back by 6 bases and J by 5 bases, and the junction contains 10 bases that no gene match accounts for. TCRdb lists the instrument as Illumina NovaSeq 6000. Using 5'RACE with constant-segment primers, TCRalpha and TCRbeta cDNA libraries were constructed, with sample barcodes and unique molecular identifiers added in the process. Trizol reagent was used to extract RNA from every sample. Amplification of the libraries took two PCR steps, and the second step added a second sample barcode plus Illumina TruSeq adapters. The libraries were sequenced on an Illumina NovaSeq using 2 x 150 bp paired-end reads. Concerning the study's data processing: Demultiplexing of reads and collapsing into UMI-guided consensus sequences were performed with migec v1.2.7. Using mixcr v2.1.11, the UMI consensuses were aligned to TRA and TRB V and J templates and assembled into clonotypes. Expanded or contracted clonotypes were those called significant by both edgeR and NoisET, with noise models trained on biological replicates. For edgeR calls, the thresholds were a false discovery rate-adjusted p below 0.01 and a log2 fold-change of 1. As an exploratory analysis of dynamics, max-normalized trajectories of the 1000 most abundant clonotypes were examined by PCA with hierarchical clustering. The CD4 or CD8 phenotype of responding clones was assigned using the separately sequenced CD4+ and CD8+ repertoires. Starting from the raw public reads, TCRdb applied fastp trimming at Q25, assembled clones with MiXCR and retained in-frame beta chains. Each record represents a unique CDR3 protein, reported with the most common genes and DNA among its rows. For this entry, the V and J calls and clone size follow TCRdb and not the study's own pipeline. This sample gives 200,000 to 300,000 distinct CDR3 sequences in total; 15% of them show up just once. 2% to 2.5% of the sample belongs to the ten largest clones.

PBMCs were isolated by Ficoll-Paque density gradient centrifugation. As regards this clonotype: Its antigen remains unidentified. No per-base quality is available; no much larger clone lies one base away.

The V and J genes are TRBV30 and TRBJ1-2; 9 bases in between match TRBD1. The TCR comes from an adult woman who had mild COVID-19 (a few samples of this study predate the infection). The sample titles of this study are shuffled in the database, so cell type and time point are left out; the donor was told from shared clones. The sample comprised PBMCs or a T cell subset sorted from them (not recorded which). CDR3 reads: CACSPGQGRYGYTF. The nucleotide sequence reads as follows: TGTGCCTGCTCCCCGGGACAGGGTCGGTATGGCTACACCTTC. Full variable domain (CDR3 extended with the reference TRBV30 and TRBJ1-2 proteins): SQTIHQWPATLVQPVGSPLSLECTVEGTSNPNLYWYRQAAGRGLQLLFYSVGIGQISSEVPQNLSASRPQDRQFILSSKKLLLSDSGFYLCACSPGQGRYGYTFGSGTRLTVV.